The TCR beta chain under discussion was sequenced for a study of T cells in Graves' hyperthyroidism and ophthalmopathy. There are many counts of this clonotype. Its antigen is undetermined. Study results and limitations: Most expanded thyroid clonotypes above 0.001 recurred in blood.

The germline CDR1 and CDR2 sequences are SGHRS and YFSETQ. The CDR3 spans 15 residues. V was clipped by 4 bases and J by 0 bases, with 11 bases between them. RNA transcripts served as the template for amplifying TCR beta CDR3 regions. The study used the HTBI primer set for a first-round RT-PCR of the TCR CDR3. MiXCR was run by TCRdb on the multiplex PCR reads, yielding one entry per CDR3 protein. The sample lists 85,000 to 110,000 distinct CDR3 sequences; 45% to 50% were seen once. The receptor was isolated from a man aged 35-49 years with Graves' hyperthyroidism. Source material: blood. The gene calls are TRBV5-1 and TRBJ2-1, with no clear D. The CDR3: CASSATESSYNEQFF. Here the CDR3 DNA reads TGCGCCAGCAGCGCAACAGAAAGCTCCTACAATGAGCAGTTCTTC.